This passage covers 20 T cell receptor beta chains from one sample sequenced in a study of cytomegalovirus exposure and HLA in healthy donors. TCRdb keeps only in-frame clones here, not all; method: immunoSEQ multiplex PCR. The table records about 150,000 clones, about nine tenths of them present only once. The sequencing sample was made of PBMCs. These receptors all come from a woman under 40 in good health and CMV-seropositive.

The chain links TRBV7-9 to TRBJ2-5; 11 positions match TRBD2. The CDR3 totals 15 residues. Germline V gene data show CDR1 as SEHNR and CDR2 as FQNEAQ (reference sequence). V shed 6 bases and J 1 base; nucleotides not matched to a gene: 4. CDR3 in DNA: TGTGCCAGCAGGTTTAGCGGGGGGGTCCAAGAGACCCAGTACTTC. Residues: CASRFSGGVQETQYF.

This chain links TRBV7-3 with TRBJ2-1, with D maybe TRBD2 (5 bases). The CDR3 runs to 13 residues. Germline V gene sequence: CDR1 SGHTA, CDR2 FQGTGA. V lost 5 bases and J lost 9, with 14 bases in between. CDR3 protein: CASSPVGEGEQFF. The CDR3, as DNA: TGTGCCAGCAGCCCCGTCGGCGAGGGTGAGCAGTTCTTC.

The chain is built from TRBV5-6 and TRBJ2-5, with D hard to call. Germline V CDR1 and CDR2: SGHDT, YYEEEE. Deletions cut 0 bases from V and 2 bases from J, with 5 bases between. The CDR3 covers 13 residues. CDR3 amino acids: CASSLVRQETQYF. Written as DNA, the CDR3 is TGTGCCAGCAGCTTGGTCCGTCAAGAGACCCAGTACTTC.

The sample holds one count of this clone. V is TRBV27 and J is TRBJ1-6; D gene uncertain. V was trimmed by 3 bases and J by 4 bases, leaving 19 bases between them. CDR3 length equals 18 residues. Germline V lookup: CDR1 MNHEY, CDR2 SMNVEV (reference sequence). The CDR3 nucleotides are TGTGCCAGCAGTTTTACAAGAACAAGAGGGCTGTATAATTCACCCCTCCACTTT. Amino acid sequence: CASSFTRTRGLYNSPLHF.

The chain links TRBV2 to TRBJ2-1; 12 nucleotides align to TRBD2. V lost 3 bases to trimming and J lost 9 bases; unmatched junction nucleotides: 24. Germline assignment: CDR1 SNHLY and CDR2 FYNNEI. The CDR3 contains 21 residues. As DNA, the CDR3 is TGTGCCAGCAGTGAGCACCTGCCAGGGCAGGGCCTAGCGGGGGGGCAGGTTGAGCAGTTCTTC. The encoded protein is CASSEHLPGQGLAGGQVEQFF. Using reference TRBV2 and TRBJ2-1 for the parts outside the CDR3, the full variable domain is EPEVTQTPSHQVTQMGQEVILRCVPISNHLYFYWYRQILGQKVEFLVSFYNNEISEKSEIFDDQFSVERPDGSNFTLKIRSTKLEDSAMYFCASSEHLPGQGLAGGQVEQFFGPGTRLTVL.

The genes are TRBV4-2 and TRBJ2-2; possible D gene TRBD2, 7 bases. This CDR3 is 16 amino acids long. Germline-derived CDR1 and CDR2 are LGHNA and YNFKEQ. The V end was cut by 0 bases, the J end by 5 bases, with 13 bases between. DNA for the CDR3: TGTGCCAGCAGCCAAGAGGGGGGGCGGAGGACCGGGGAGCTGTTTTTT. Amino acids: CASSQEGGRRTGELFF.

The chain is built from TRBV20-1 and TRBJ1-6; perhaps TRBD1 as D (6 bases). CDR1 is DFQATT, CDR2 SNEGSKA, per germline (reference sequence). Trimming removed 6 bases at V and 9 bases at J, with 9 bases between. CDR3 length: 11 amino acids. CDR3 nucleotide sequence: TGCAGTGCCATAGGGGGTTCACCCCTCCACTTT. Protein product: CSAIGGSPLHF.

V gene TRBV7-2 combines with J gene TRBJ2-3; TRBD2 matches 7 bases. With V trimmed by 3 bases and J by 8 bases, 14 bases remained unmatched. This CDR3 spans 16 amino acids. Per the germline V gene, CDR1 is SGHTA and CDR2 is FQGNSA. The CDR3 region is CASSFPIERSGITQYF. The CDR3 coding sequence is TGTGCCAGCAGCTTCCCCATCGAAAGGAGCGGGATTACGCAGTATTTT.

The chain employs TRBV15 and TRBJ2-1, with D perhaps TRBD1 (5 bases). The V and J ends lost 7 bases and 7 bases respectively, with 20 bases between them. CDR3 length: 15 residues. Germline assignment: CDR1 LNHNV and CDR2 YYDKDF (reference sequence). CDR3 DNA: TGTGCCACCAAGATTGATACATCCTCAGGGAATGAGCAGTTCTTC. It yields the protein CATKIDTSSGNEQFF.

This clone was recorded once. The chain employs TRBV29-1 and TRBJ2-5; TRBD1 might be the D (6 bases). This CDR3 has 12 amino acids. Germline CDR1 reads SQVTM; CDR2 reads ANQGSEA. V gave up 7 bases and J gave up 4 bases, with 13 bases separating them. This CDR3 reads CSADRSGETQYF. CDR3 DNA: TGCAGCGCAGACAGGTCTGGAGAGACCCAGTACTTC. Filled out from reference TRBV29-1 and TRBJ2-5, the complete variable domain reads SAVISQKPSRDICQRGTSLTIQCQVDSQVTMMFWYRQQPGQSLTLIATANQGSEATYESGFVIDKFPISRPNLTFSTLTVSNMSPEDSSIYLCSADRSGETQYFGPGTRLLVL.

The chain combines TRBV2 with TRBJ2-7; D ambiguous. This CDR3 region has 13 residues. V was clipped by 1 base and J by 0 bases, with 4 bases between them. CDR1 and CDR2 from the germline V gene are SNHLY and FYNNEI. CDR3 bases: TGTGCCAGCAGTGAAGGCGTCTCCTACGAGCAGTACTTC. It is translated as CASSEGVSYEQYF.

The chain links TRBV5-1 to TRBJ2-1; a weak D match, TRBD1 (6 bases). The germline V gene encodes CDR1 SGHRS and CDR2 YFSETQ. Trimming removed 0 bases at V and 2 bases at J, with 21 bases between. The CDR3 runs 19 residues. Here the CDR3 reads CASSLAPGDRPTPYNEQFF. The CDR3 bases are TGCGCCAGCAGCTTGGCGCCAGGGGATCGCCCCACCCCCTACAATGAGCAGTTCTTC.

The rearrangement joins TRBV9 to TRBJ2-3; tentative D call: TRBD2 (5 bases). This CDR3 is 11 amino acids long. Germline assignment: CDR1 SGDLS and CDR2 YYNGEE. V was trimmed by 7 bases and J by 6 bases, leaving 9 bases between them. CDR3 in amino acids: CASSRGDTQYF. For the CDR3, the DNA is TGTGCCAGCTCGCGAGGGGATACGCAGTATTTT.

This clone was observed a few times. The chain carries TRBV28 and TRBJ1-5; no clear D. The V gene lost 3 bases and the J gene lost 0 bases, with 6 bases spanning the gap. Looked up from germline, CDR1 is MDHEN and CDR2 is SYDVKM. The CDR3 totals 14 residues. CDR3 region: CASSLAYSNQPQHF. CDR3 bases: TGTGCCAGCAGTTTGGCTTATAGCAATCAGCCCCAGCATTTT.

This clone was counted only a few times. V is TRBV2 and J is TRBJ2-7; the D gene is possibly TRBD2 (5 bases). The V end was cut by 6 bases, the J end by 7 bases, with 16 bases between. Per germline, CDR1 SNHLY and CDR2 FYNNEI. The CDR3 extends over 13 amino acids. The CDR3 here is CASRKPSGWEQYF. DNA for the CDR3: TGTGCCAGCAGGAAACCCTCGGGGTGGGAGCAGTACTTC. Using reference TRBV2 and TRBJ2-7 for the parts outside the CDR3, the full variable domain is EPEVTQTPSHQVTQMGQEVILRCVPISNHLYFYWYRQILGQKVEFLVSFYNNEISEKSEIFDDQFSVERPDGSNFTLKIRSTKLEDSAMYFCASRKPSGWEQYFGPGTRLTVT.

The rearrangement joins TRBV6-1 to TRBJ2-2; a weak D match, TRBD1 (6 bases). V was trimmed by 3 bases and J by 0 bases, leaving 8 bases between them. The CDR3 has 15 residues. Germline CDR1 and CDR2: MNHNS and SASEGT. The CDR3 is CASSDYRANTGELFF. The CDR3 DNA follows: TGTGCCAGCAGTGATTACAGGGCGAACACCGGGGAGCTGTTTTTT.

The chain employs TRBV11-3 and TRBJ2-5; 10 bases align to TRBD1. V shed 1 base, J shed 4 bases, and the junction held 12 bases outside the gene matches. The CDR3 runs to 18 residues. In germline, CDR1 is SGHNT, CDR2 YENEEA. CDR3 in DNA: TGTGCCAGCAGCTTAGCACAACCGGGACAGGGGATTTCAGAGACCCAGTACTTC. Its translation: CASSLAQPGQGISETQYF.

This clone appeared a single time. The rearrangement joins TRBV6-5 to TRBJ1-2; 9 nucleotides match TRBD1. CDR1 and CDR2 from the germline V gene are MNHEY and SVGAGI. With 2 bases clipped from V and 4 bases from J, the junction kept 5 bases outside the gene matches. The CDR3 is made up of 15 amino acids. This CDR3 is CASSYPGQGTYGYTF. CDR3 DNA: TGTGCCAGCAGTTACCCGGGACAGGGAACCTATGGCTACACCTTC.

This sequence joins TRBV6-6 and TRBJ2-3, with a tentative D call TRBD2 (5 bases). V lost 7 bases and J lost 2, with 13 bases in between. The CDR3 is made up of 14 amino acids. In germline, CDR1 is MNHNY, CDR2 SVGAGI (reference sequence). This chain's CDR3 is CASTRGLDTDTQYF. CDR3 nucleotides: TGTGCCAGCACTCGGGGATTAGACACAGATACGCAGTATTTT.

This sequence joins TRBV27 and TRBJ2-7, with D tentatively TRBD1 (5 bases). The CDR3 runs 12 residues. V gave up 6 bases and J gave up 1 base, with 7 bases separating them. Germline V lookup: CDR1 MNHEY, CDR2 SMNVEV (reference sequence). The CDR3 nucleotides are TGTGCCAGCAGAGGGGTGTCCTACGAGCAGTACTTC. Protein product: CASRGVSYEQYF.